This record looks at one TCR beta chain sequence and its context. This record comes from a study of blood T cell repertoires in COVID-19. The wider study: Both acute and convalescent COVID-19 samples were obtained from the United States, Italy and Spain. Sources were T cells, B-cell-depleted T cells, or PBMCs; the material itself was cDNA or gDNA.

Trimming cost V 6 bases and J 0 bases; bases outside gene matches: 10. The CDR3 sequence is 16 residues long. Germline CDR1 and CDR2: MNHEY and SMNVEV (reference sequence). In the original processing: Estimates of nucleated cell counts were drawn from the amplification of reference gene primers. The data were produced by immunoSEQ multiplex PCR, yet TCRdb's version contains in-frame clones alone and is incomplete. That table furnishes V, J and clone size, whereas the DNA furnished D and trimming. The data show some 180,000 clones, with 60% to 85% seen just once and just over 8.5% held by the top ten.

Sequencing was carried out using peripheral blood. The receptor's source is a woman in her 50s with active or convalescent COVID-19. The chain combines TRBV27 with TRBJ2-7, with TRBD2 identical over 8 bases. The CDR3 sequence: CASSHQRAGVSYEQYF. CDR3 DNA: TGTGCCAGCAGCCATCAGAGAGCGGGAGTCTCCTACGAGCAGTACTTC.